The 6 T cell receptor beta chains below all came from one sample that was sequenced in a study of post-analysis software for immune sequencing data. General observations from the study: TRBV5-6, TRBV5-1 and TRBV20-1 were among four or five TRBV segments more frequent in patients than controls.

Their antigens remain unidentified. Included in the TCR beta cDNA libraries were unique molecular identifiers. One entry per CDR3 protein, called by TCRdb with MiXCR from the PCR reads. The data hold roughly 800,000 distinct CDR3 sequences, with 35% to 55% observed a single time. Sequencing input: blood. Every receptor here comes from a girl between 10 and 17 years old with multiple sclerosis.

This clonotype showed up just a few times. The V and J genes are TRBV7-9 and TRBJ1-2, with D uncertain. The V and J ends lost 4 bases and 5 bases respectively, with 17 bases between them. The length of the CDR3 is 15 residues. The germline CDR1 and CDR2 sequences are SEHNR and FQNEAQ (reference sequence). This CDR3 is CASSSGSFMRYGYTF. In DNA, the CDR3 is TGTGCCAGCAGCTCCGGGAGTTTCATGCGGTATGGCTACACCTTC. The full variable domain, completed using reference TRBV7-9 and TRBJ1-2, is DTGVSQNPRHKITKRGQNVTFRCDPISEHNRLYWYRQTLGQGPEFLTYFQNEAQLEKSRLLSDRFSAERPKGSFSTLEIQRTEQGDSAMYLCASSSGSFMRYGYTFGSGTRLTVV.

This clonotype appeared a few times. The chain has TRBV29-1 and TRBJ2-7; D not certain. This CDR3 has 10 residues. Trimming stripped 7 bases from V and 2 bases from J, with 6 bases between. Germline CDR1 SQVTM, CDR2 ANQGSEA. The CDR3 DNA sequence: TGCAGCGAACGGGCCTACGAGCAGTACTTC. It yields the protein CSERAYEQYF.

Remarks on this clonotype: One end of the junction is discordant with germline, which a read error may explain. This rearrangement joins TRBV12-3 or TRBV12-4 to TRBJ2-1; 10 nucleotides line up with TRBD2. This CDR3 has 13 amino acids. The CDR3 region is CASSLAGGPEQFF. DNA of the CDR3: TGTGCCAGCAGCTTAGCGGGGGGCCCTGAGCAGTTCTTC.

V gene TRBV20-1 combines with J gene TRBJ1-4, with a weak D call TRBD1 (5 bases). The V gene lost 5 bases and the J gene lost 10 bases, with 23 bases spanning the gap. The CDR3 totals 15 residues. CDR1 is DFQATT, CDR2 SNEGSKA, per germline (reference sequence). The CDR3 reads CSAQHSGTHYGKLFF. The CDR3, as DNA: TGCAGTGCTCAACACTCCGGGACTCATTACGGAAAACTGTTTTTT.

This clonotype showed up just once. The chain carries TRBV6-2 or TRBV6-3 and TRBJ2-3, with 10 nucleotides matching TRBD2. The CDR3 runs to 16 residues. Germline values: CDR1 MNHEY, CDR2 SVGEGT. With 5 bases clipped from V and 2 bases from J, the junction kept 7 bases outside the gene matches. The DNA of the CDR3 is TGTGCCAGCAGTCACTGGACTAGCGGAACCACAGATACGCAGTATTTT. Translation gives CASSHWTSGTTDTQYF.

This rearrangement joins TRBV3-1 to TRBJ2-3, with D unresolved. Germline-derived CDR1 and CDR2 are LGHDT and YNNKEL (reference sequence). Trimming took off 8 bases at V and 4 bases at J, with 22 bases between the two ends. CDR3 length equals 16 residues. The CDR3 nucleotides read TGTGCCAGCGGGCAGCTCACACCCCTTATGGCAGATACGCAGTATTTT. It specifies CASGQLTPLMADTQYF.